This T cell receptor beta chain was captured in a study of shared clonotypes between healthy human individuals. This clone was detected once. Using immunoSEQ multiplex PCR, the repertoire was profiled, and TCRdb retains in-frame clones only, with some absent. The repertoire holds about 600,000 clones, more than 95% seen once, with 0.057% in the top ten. The sample consisted of naive CD4+ T cells sorted from blood. The subset was: CD45RA+ positively selected. The receptor was isolated from a woman aged 25 to 45 in good health.

The CDR3 region is CASRDPGTVGETQYF. Written as DNA, the CDR3 is TGTGCCAGTAGGGACCCTGGAACTGTCGGAGAGACCCAGTACTTC. This chain uses TRBV19 with TRBJ2-5; no definite D call. The ends were cut back, 6 bases at V and 4 bases at J, with 18 bases in the middle. This CDR3 has 15 residues. Germline-derived CDR1 and CDR2 are LNHDA and SQIVND (reference sequence).